The entry below gives a single TCR beta chain sequence along with its context. The data were taken from a study of cytomegalovirus exposure and HLA in healthy donors. The PCR had 60 Vbeta and 13 Jbeta primers. Profiled with immunoSEQ multiplex PCR; TCRdb holds only in-frame clones, not every one. In the table there are around 54,000 clones, over 70% of which are singletons. The TCR was taken from a man aged 25-45 years in good health and CMV-seropositive. Sequencing input: PBMCs.

The CDR3 DNA follows: TGTGCCAGCAGTTCCCTGGGTGGGGAGGGCAATGAGCAGTTCTTC. Translation gives CASSSLGGEGNEQFF. V is TRBV28 and J is TRBJ2-1, with 7 bases identical to TRBD2. After removal of 4 bases from V and 6 bases from J, the junction contained 9 bases not matched to a gene. This CDR3 contains 15 residues. Germline CDR1 and CDR2: MDHEN and SYDVKM.